This T cell receptor beta chain was retrieved from a study of T cell changes during pregnancy in multiple sclerosis. Produced via immunoSEQ multiplex PCR; TCRdb's table is partial and in-frame only. Of 65,000 to 90,000 clones listed, 85% to 95% are singletons. The CDR3 consists of 14 residues. Trimming shortened V by 3 bases and J by 6 bases, and 12 bases separated the two germline ends. Germline-derived CDR1 and CDR2 are MRHNA and SNTAGT. The receptor comes from a female donor with multiple sclerosis, enrolled in a pregnancy study. This sample comprised peripheral blood, obtained before pregnancy. This rearrangement joins TRBV6-4 to TRBJ2-1; D is perhaps TRBD2 (6 bases). CDR3 sequence: CASSEAGNPNEQFF. The DNA for the CDR3 is TGTGCCAGCAGTGAGGCGGGAAATCCCAATGAGCAGTTCTTC.